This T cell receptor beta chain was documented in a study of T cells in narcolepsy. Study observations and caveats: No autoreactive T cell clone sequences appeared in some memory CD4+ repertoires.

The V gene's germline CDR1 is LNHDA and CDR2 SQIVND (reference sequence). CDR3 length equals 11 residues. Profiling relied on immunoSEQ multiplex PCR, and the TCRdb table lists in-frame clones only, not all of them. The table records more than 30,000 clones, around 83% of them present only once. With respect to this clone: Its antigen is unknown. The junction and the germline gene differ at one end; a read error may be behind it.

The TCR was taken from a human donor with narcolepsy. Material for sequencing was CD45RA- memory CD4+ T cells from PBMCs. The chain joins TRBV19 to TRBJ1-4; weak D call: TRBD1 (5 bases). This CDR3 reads CASSIRAGLVF. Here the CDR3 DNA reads TGTGCCAGTAGTATCCGAGCAGGGTTGGTTTTT. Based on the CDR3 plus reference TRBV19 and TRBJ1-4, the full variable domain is DGGITQSPKYLFRKEGQNVTLSCEQNLNHDAMYWYRQDPGQGLRLIYYSQIVNDFQKGDIAEGYSVSREKKESFPLTVTSAQKNPTAFYLCASSIRAGLVFGSGTQLSVL.